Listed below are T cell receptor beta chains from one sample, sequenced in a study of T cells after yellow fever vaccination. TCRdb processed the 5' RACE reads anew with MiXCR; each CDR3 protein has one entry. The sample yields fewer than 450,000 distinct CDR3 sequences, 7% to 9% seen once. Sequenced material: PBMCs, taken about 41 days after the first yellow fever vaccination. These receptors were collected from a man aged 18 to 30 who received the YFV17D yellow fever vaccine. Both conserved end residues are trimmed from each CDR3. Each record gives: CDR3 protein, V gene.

CDR3 protein: ASSQDLPGRDEQY
V gene: TRBV4-3

CDR3 protein: ASSFSYSSYNSPLH
V gene: TRBV5-1

CDR3 protein: ASSQDWDDQETQY
V gene: TRBV4-3

CDR3 protein: ASSFDVNTGELF
V gene: TRBV7-9

CDR3 protein: SARDRKGGMETQY
V gene: TRBV20-1

CDR3 protein: ASSDWEGQSSYNSPLH
V gene: TRBV11-1

CDR3 protein: ASSQGGGPSDTQY
V gene: TRBV3-1

CDR3 protein: ASSLSGRGETQY
V gene: TRBV5-4

CDR3 protein: ASSSSWGTSNQPQH
V gene: TRBV7-9

CDR3 protein: SVQSPEAF
V gene: TRBV29-1

CDR3 protein: ASSSETRGTGELF
V gene: TRBV6-2/TRBV6-3

CDR3 protein: ASRPSRDPNQPQH
V gene: TRBV6-1

CDR3 protein: ASSIMGGDTEAF
V gene: TRBV7-3

CDR3 protein: ASSQDLAGSTGELF
V gene: TRBV4-3

CDR3 protein: ASSSIPTSPNTEAF
V gene: TRBV27

CDR3 protein: ASSLPSQGGS
V gene: TRBV12-3/TRBV12-4

CDR3 protein: ASSSWGSEQF
V gene: TRBV28

CDR3 protein: ASSLDPLEAGDTDTQY
V gene: TRBV11-2

CDR3 protein: ASSLLRFSGANVLT
V gene: TRBV28

CDR3 protein: ASSLAGGPLDTGELF
V gene: TRBV6-2/TRBV6-3

CDR3 protein: ASSTSSGALIQY
V gene: TRBV5-1

CDR3 protein: ASRIRGLNNEQF
V gene: TRBV19

CDR3 protein: ASSQAHSNTEAF
V gene: TRBV3-1

CDR3 protein: ASSQAMGGLGNQPQH
V gene: TRBV4-1

CDR3 protein: ASSLIGRQGLNYGYT
V gene: TRBV5-1

CDR3 protein: ASSQVGGQNIQY
V gene: TRBV4-2

CDR3 protein: ASSLTGWFDEQF
V gene: TRBV7-2

CDR3 protein: ASSLAEAGKNIQY
V gene: TRBV28

CDR3 protein: ASSPGTDNRAPDTQY
V gene: TRBV18

CDR3 protein: ASSVLAGSTDTQY
V gene: TRBV9

CDR3 protein: ASSLPPGQGVYEY
V gene: TRBV28

CDR3 protein: ASSQGSGKYNSPLH
V gene: TRBV14

CDR3 protein: SARQGTGANVLT
V gene: TRBV20-1

CDR3 protein: ASSQANVVDEQY
V gene: TRBV4-2

CDR3 protein: ASSSGRIGNTEAF
V gene: TRBV11-2

CDR3 protein: SELGPNTEAF
V gene: TRBV20-1

CDR3 protein: ASSLALQRTGELF
V gene: TRBV5-1

CDR3 protein: ASSRTGSLISNYGYT
V gene: TRBV5-1

CDR3 protein: ASSQRQETQY
V gene: TRBV7-9

CDR3 protein: ASSLWDSKGAF
V gene: TRBV7-9

CDR3 protein: ASSLWKGSYT
V gene: TRBV28

CDR3 protein: ASSYGTPAGNTIY
V gene: TRBV5-4

CDR3 protein: ASGLRGNQPQH
V gene: TRBV7-2

CDR3 protein: ASSFETQY
V gene: TRBV25-1

CDR3 protein: ASSLGQGTQPQH
V gene: TRBV7-9

CDR3 protein: ASSYGGGVQETQY
V gene: TRBV6-5

CDR3 protein: ASRDNYNEQF
V gene: TRBV6-2/TRBV6-3